This T cell receptor beta chain was observed in a study of cytomegalovirus exposure and HLA in healthy donors. Regarding this clone: Antigen specificity is unknown.

General observations from the study: Confirmation in vitro established that three CMV-associated chains were specific for CMV antigens.

Those who donated were healthy bone marrow donors. CDR3 length: 18 amino acids. The J segment lost 0 bases and the V segment lost 6 bases, leaving 12 bases of the junction unmatched. Germline CDR1 SNHLY, CDR2 FYNNEI. PCR was performed using 60 Vbeta and 13 Jbeta primers. TCRdb's table, derived via immunoSEQ multiplex PCR, lists solely in-frame clones and lacks some. The sample has 110,000 to 150,000 clones; more than 70% are singletons. The TCR comes from a male donor in good health and CMV-seropositive. Sequenced: PBMCs. The J gene is TRBJ2-1, the V gene TRBV2; 9 positions agree with TRBD2. As DNA, the CDR3 is TGTGCCAGCAGAGGATCTAGCGGGACCGTTCGCTCCTACAATGAGCAGTTCTTC. Its protein is CASRGSSGTVRSYNEQFF.